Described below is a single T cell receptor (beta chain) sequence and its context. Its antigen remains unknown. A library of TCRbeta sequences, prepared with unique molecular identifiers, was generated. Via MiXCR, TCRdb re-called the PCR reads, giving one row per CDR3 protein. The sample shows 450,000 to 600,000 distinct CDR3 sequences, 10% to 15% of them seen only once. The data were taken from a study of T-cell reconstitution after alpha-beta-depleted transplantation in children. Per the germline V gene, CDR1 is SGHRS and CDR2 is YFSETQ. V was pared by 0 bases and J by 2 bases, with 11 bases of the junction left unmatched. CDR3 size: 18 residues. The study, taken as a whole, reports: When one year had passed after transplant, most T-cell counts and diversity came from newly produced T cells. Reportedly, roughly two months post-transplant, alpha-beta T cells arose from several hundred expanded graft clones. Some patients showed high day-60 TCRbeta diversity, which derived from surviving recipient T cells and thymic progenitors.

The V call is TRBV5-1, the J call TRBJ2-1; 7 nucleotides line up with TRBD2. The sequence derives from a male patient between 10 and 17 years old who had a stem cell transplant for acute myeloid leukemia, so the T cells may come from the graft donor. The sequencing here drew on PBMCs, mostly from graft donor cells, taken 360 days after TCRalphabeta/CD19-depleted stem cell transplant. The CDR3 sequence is CASSLAPTSSLPYNEQFF. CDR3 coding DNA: TGCGCCAGCAGCTTGGCTCCGACTAGCTCCCTCCCCTACAATGAGCAGTTCTTC.